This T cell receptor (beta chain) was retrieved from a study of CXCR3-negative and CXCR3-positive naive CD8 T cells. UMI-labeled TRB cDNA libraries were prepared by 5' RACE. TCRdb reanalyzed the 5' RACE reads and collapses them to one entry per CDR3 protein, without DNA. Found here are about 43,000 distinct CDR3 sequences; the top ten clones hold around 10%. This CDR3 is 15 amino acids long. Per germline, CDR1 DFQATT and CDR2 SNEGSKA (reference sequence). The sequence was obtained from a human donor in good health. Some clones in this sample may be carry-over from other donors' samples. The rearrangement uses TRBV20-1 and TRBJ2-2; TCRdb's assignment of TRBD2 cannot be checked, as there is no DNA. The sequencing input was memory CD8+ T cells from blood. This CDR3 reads CSALLAGDDVGELFF.